This T cell receptor beta chain was observed in a study of T cells expressing NK-cell markers. No DNA is given; TCRdb re-called the 5' RACE reads and lists each CDR3 protein once. The sample data list 550,000 to 600,000 distinct CDR3 sequences. Specimen: blood T cells: a sorted CD56 or NKG2C T cell subset, CD4+ or CD8+ T cells, or bulk PBMC T cells (not recorded which). The receptor was isolated from a man between 18 and 29 years old in good health.

CDR3 loop: CSARDPARPYEQYF. This chain connects TRBV20-1 to TRBJ2-7. The CDR3 has 14 residues. Germline CDR1 reads DFQATT; CDR2 reads SNEGSKA (reference sequence).